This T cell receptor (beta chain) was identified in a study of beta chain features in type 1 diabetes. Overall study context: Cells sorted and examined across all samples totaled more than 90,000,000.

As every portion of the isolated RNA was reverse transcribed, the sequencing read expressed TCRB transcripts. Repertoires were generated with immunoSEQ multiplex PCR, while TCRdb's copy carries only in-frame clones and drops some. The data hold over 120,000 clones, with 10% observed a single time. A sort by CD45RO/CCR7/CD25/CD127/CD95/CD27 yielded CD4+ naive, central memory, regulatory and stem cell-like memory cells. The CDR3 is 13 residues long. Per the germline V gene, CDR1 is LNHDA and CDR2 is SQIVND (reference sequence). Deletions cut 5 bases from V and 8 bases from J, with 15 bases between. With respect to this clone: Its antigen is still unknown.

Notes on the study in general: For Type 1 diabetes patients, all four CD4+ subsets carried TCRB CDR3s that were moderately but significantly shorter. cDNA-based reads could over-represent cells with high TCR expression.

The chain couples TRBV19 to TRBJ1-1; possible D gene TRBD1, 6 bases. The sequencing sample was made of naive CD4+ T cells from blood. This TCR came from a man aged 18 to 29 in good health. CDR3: CASSDPTGHEAFF. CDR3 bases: TGTGCCAGTAGTGACCCCACGGGACACGAAGCTTTCTTT.